This T cell receptor (beta chain) was observed in a study of control samples from healthy donors and cancer patients. In germline, CDR1 is LGHDT, CDR2 YNNKEL (reference sequence). This CDR3 spans 14 amino acids. Trimming pared 6 bases from V and 0 bases from J, leaving 10 bases between. TCRdb keeps only in-frame clones here, not all; method: immunoSEQ multiplex PCR. The profile shows about 120,000 clones, about 91% of them singletons. The clonotype originates from a middle-aged man in good health. The chain employs TRBV3-1 (or the pseudogene TRBV3-2) and TRBJ2-3; a weak D match, TRBD1 (5 bases). The sample comprised blood. CDR3 amino acids: CASRRKGSTDTQYF. CDR3 nucleotide sequence: TGTGCCAGCAGACGAAAGGGGAGCACAGATACGCAGTATTTT.